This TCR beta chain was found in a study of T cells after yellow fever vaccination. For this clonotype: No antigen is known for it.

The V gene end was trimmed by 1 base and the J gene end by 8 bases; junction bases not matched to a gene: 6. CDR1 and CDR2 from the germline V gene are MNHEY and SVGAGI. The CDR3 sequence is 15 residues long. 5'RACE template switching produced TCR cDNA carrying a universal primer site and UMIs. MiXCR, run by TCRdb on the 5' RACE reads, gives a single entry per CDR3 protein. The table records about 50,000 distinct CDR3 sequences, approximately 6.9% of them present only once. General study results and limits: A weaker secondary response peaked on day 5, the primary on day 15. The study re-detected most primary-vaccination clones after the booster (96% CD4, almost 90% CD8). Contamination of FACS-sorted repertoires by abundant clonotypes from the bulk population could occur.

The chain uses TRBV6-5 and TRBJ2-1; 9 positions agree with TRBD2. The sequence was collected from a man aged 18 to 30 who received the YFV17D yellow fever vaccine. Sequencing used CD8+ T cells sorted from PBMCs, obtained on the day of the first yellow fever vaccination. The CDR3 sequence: CASSYLAGGRDEQFF. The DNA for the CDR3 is TGTGCCAGCAGTTACTTGGCGGGGGGGCGCGATGAGCAGTTCTTC.